This TCR beta chain was observed in a study of T cells in Graves' hyperthyroidism and ophthalmopathy. Whole-study results and caveats: A model using 13 V-J features told ophthalmopathy apart from stable hyperthyroidism.

This clonotype was recorded a few times. Its antigen is undetermined. Amplification of TCR beta CDR3 regions used RNA as the template. With the HTBI primer set, the TCR CDR3 went through a first round of RT-PCR. Each CDR3 protein is one row after TCRdb ran MiXCR on the multiplex PCR reads. The sample gives about 300,000 distinct CDR3 sequences, roughly 19% of which show up once; approximately 35% is in the top ten. The CDR3 runs to 15 residues. With V trimmed by 7 bases and J by 0 bases, 4 bases remained unmatched. Looked up from germline, CDR1 is DFQATT and CDR2 is SNEGSKA (reference sequence). Inclusion characteristics of ophthalmopathy patients comprised a Clinical Activity Score of at least 3, a NOSPECS grade of at least 4, and duration under 3 months. Each 10 ml fresh peripheral blood draw supplied the PBMCs.

V and J are TRBV20-1 and TRBJ2-6, with 9 bases lining up with TRBD1. This clonotype originated in a man in his fifties or sixties with Graves' ophthalmopathy. The material sequenced was blood. The CDR3 coding sequence is TGCAGTGTTCCGGGACAGGGCTCTGGGGCCAACGTCCTGACTTTC. Protein product: CSVPGQGSGANVLTF.